This section outlines one T cell receptor (beta chain) sequence together with its context. This sample stems from a study of blood T cell repertoires in COVID-19. Study information: Acute-phase and convalescent COVID-19 samples originated in the United States, Italy and Spain. From T cells, B-cell-depleted T cells, or PBMCs came the material, which was cDNA or gDNA.

The CDR3 is 14 amino acids. Trimming took 3 bases from V and 5 from J, leaving 12 bases between them. Germline V gene sequence: CDR1 LGHDT, CDR2 YNNKEL (reference sequence). As processed by the authors: Amplification of reference gene primers provided the estimated nucleated cell counts. TCRdb's table, derived via immunoSEQ multiplex PCR, lists solely in-frame clones and lacks some. The DNA was the basis for D and trimming; V, J and clone size are from that table. The sample records 45,000 or so clones, 86% being singletons. This clonotype was sampled from a human donor in a cohort sampled during active COVID-19. The rearrangement links TRBV3-1 (or the pseudogene TRBV3-2) to TRBJ2-3; TRBD1 is a possible D gene (5 bases). The sample comprised peripheral blood. This chain's CDR3 is CASSHQGWGDTQYF. The CDR3 DNA reads TGTGCCAGCAGCCACCAGGGATGGGGAGATACGCAGTATTTT.